This TCR beta chain originates from a study of CD8 T cells in ankylosing spondylitis. General study results and limits: Those disease-linked clones were CD8+; they were also relatively rare in peripheral blood. A TCR beta motif of 8 or 9 highly homologous variants appeared characteristic of ankylosing spondylitis blood. As reported, disease-linked clones showed significant enrichment in matched ankylosing spondylitis synovial fluid. Some motif variants were previously reported in reactive arthritis synovial fluid and blood.

The CDR3 is 17 amino acids. Deletions cut 4 bases from V and 0 bases from J, with 16 bases between. Germline V CDR1 and CDR2: SGHDT, YYEEEE. Quantitative barcoded 5'-RACE was used to prepare TCR beta libraries. TCRdb processed the 5' RACE reads anew with MiXCR; each CDR3 protein has one entry. The table shows more than 500,000 distinct CDR3 sequences, with under 5.5% occurring only once. This clonotype was counted at least ten times. Its antigen is unknown. The source of this sequence is a male donor with ankylosing spondylitis. V is TRBV5-6 and J is TRBJ1-4; D remains unclear. The sequencing sample was made of blood, either unsorted or a sorted T cell fraction (not recorded which). The CDR3 DNA reads as TGTGCCAGCAGCGCATTGGTAGACCGTGCAACTAATGAAAAACTGTTTTTT. This codes for CASSALVDRATNEKLFF.